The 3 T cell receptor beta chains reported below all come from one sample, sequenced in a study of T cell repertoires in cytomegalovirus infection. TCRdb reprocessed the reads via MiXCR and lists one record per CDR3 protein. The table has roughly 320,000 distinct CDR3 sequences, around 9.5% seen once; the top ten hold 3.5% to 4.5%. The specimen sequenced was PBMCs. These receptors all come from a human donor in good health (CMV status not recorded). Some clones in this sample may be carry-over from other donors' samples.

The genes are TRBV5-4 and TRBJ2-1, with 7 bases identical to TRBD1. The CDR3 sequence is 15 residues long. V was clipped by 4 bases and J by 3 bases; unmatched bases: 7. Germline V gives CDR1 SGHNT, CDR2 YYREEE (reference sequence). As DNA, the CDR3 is TGTGCCAGCAGCCCTAGGGACAGCAGCTACAATGAGCAGTTCTTC. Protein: CASSPRDSSYNEQFF.

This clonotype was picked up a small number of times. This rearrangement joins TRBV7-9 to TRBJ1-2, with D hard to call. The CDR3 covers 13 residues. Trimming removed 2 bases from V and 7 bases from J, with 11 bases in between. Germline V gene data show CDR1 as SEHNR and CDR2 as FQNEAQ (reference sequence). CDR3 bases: TGTGCCAGCAGCTTAAGGGATACTCTTGGCTACACCTTC. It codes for CASSLRDTLGYTF.

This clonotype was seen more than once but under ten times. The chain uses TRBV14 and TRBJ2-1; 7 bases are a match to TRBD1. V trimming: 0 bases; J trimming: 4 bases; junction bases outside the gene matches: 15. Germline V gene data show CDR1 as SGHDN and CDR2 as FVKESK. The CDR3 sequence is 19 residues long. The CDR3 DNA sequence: TGTGCCAGCAGCCAAGATCCAAGGTTGACAGGGTGGCTTTACAATGAGCAGTTCTTC. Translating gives CASSQDPRLTGWLYNEQFF.